These 14 T cell receptor beta chains originate from one sample sequenced in a study of siplizumab effects on memory and regulatory T cells. The assay was immunoSEQ multiplex PCR, and TCRdb's table has in-frame clones only and misses some. The data contain more than 60,000 clones, nearly 98% of them seen just once; the ten biggest clones take up 0.095%. The sequencing input was naive CD8+ T cells sorted from blood. These receptor sequences come from a human donor in good health.

The rearrangement uses TRBV27 and TRBJ1-6; TRBD1 matches 9 bases. CDR1 and CDR2 (germline): MNHEY, SMNVEV (reference sequence). V lost 6 bases to trimming and J lost 3 bases; unmatched junction nucleotides: 15. CDR3 size: 19 residues. DNA for the CDR3: TGTGCCAGCAGGCTATATGCAAGAACAGGGGGCGACTATAATTCACCCCTCCACTTT. Translating gives CASRLYARTGGDYNSPLHF.

CDR3: CATMSGGARYGYTF. CDR3 in DNA: TGTGCCACCATGTCAGGGGGCGCGAGGTACGGCTACACCTTC. V usage is TRBV19 and J usage is TRBJ1-2; TRBD1 aligns across 8 bases. The CDR3 sequence is 14 residues long. The germline CDR1 and CDR2 sequences are LNHDA and SQIVND (reference sequence). With 10 bases clipped from V and 8 bases from J, the junction kept 15 bases outside the gene matches.

The DNA for the CDR3 is TGTGCCAGCAGCTTAACTTTTGGGACTAGCGGGGGTCTGCTTAACAATGAGCAGTTCTTC. It is translated as CASSLTFGTSGGLLNNEQFF. The rearrangement uses TRBV7-3 and TRBJ2-1; 14 nucleotides align to TRBD2. The CDR3 is 20 amino acids. Per germline, CDR1 SGHTA and CDR2 FQGTGA. Trimming at V came to 0 bases and at J to 5 bases, leaving 12 bases not matched to a gene.

V usage is TRBV14 and J usage is TRBJ1-4; D remains unclear. V was shortened by 1 base and J by 3 bases, with 15 bases between the two germline ends. The germline V gene encodes CDR1 SGHDN and CDR2 FVKESK. The CDR3 totals 17 residues. The CDR3 loop reads CASSQGLGPGSNEKLFF. CDR3 bases: TGTGCCAGCAGCCAAGGCCTCGGTCCGGGCTCTAATGAAAAACTGTTTTTT.

The V and J genes are TRBV11-2 and TRBJ2-3, with 9 positions matching TRBD2. CDR1 is SGHAT and CDR2 is FQNNGV in the germline V gene. The V gene end was trimmed by 7 bases and the J gene end by 5 bases; junction bases not matched to a gene: 10. This CDR3 has 15 amino acids. CDR3 sequence (DNA): TGTGCCAGCACCTCGGCGGGGGGGCCGGTAGATACGCAGTATTTT. Its protein product is CASTSAGGPVDTQYF.

As for this clone: The junction and the germline gene differ at one end; a read error may be behind it. This sequence joins TRBV6-5 and TRBJ1-2; possibly TRBD1 for D (6 bases). The CDR3 has 9 residues. Germline CDR1 reads MNHEY; CDR2 reads SVGAGI. The CDR3 loop reads CASKTSGDF. The CDR3 region has the DNA TGTGCCAGCAAGACTTCAGGGGACTTC.

This chain links TRBV7-9 with TRBJ1-1; D unresolved. Germline loops: CDR1 SEHNR, CDR2 FQNEAQ (reference sequence). Trimming shortened V by 5 bases and J by 5 bases, and 18 bases separated the two germline ends. The CDR3 sequence is 15 residues long. The CDR3 sequence is CASSPDGRVVTEAFF. Written as DNA, the CDR3 is TGTGCCAGCAGCCCAGATGGGAGGGTTGTGACTGAAGCTTTCTTT.

This chain connects TRBV7-9 to TRBJ1-4; 9 bases are shared with TRBD1. CDR3 length: 14 residues. From germline, CDR1 is SEHNR and CDR2 FQNEAQ (reference sequence). The V gene end was trimmed by 5 bases and the J gene end by 6 bases; junction bases not matched to a gene: 4. CDR3 region: CASSETGGDEKLFF. The CDR3 DNA is TGTGCCAGCAGCGAAACAGGGGGCGATGAAAAACTGTTTTTT.

The chain joins TRBV9 to TRBJ1-2, with D possibly being TRBD1 (5 bases). The CDR3 runs 13 residues. The V gene's germline CDR1 is SGDLS and CDR2 YYNGEE. The ends were cut back, 2 bases at V and 4 bases at J, with 9 bases in the middle. In DNA, the CDR3 is TGTGCCAGCAGCGTGGGGGAAGCCTATGGCTACACCTTC. This codes for CASSVGEAYGYTF.

The chain recombines TRBV12-5 with TRBJ2-1; TRBD2 is a possible D gene (5 bases). The germline V and J ends were trimmed by 3 bases and 3 bases, with 9 bases remaining between them. CDR1 and CDR2 (germline): LGHNT, FRNRAP. CDR3 length equals 14 residues. The CDR3 sequence is CASGFGGGYNEQFF. DNA of the CDR3: TGTGCTAGTGGTTTCGGAGGAGGCTACAATGAGCAGTTCTTC. The entire variable domain, with the rest obtained from reference TRBV12-5 and TRBJ2-1, is as follows: DARVTQTPRHKVTEMGQEVTMRCQPILGHNTVFWYRQTMMQGLELLAYFRNRAPLDDSGMPKDRFSAEMPDATLATLKIQPSEPRDSAVYFCASGFGGGYNEQFFGPGTRLTVL.

The CDR3 DNA reads as TGTGCCAGCAACTTTCTCTCGGGACAGGGGGCCTACGAGCAGTACTTC. Its translation is CASNFLSGQGAYEQYF. This rearrangement joins TRBV7-9 to TRBJ2-7, with 11 bases fitting TRBD1. The CDR3 covers 16 residues. Germline V lookup: CDR1 SEHNR, CDR2 FQNEAQ (reference sequence). J gave up 2 bases and V 7 bases, and 10 bases lay outside the gene matches.

This chain links TRBV7-2 with TRBJ2-3; D remains unclear. Germline assignment: CDR1 SGHTA and CDR2 FQGNSA. Between the trimmed V and J ends, which lost 4 bases and 10 bases, there was a span of 9 bases. The CDR3 runs to 11 residues. The CDR3 loop is CASSWSGAQYF. The CDR3 DNA follows: TGTGCCAGCAGCTGGTCTGGGGCGCAGTATTTT. Filled out from reference TRBV7-2 and TRBJ2-3, the complete variable domain reads GAGVSQSPSNKVTEKGKDVELRCDPISGHTALYWYRQSLGQGLEFLIYFQGNSAPDKSGLPSDRFSAERTGGSVSTLTIQRTQQEDSAVYLCASSWSGAQYFGPGTRLTVL.

The chain couples TRBV5-6 to TRBJ1-2, with D possibly matching TRBD1 (5 bases). The CDR3 is made up of 14 amino acids. Trimming removed 2 bases at V and 4 bases at J, with 12 bases between. Germline lookup yields CDR1 SGHDT and CDR2 YYEEEE. The CDR3 loop is CASSFPSGGYGYTF. DNA for the CDR3: TGTGCCAGCAGCTTCCCGAGTGGGGGCTATGGCTACACCTTC.

A note on this clone: Because the CDR3's place on the DNA is in doubt, the DNA is left out and the CDR3 is given as listed by TCRdb. This chain links TRBV28 with TRBJ2-1; the table calls TRBD1, which could not be checked here. Inclusive of both ends, the CDR3 amounts to 15 amino acids. Germline V gene sequence: CDR1 MDHEN, CDR2 SYDVKM. The CDR3 sequence: CASIPGQGPLWEQFF.